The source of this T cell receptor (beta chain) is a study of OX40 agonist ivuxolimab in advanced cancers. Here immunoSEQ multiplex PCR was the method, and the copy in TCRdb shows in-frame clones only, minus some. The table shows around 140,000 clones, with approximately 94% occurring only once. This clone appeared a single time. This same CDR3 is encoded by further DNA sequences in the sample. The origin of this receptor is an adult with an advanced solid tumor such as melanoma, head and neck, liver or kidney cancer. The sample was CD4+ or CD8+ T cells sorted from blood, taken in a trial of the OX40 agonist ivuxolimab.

CDR3 sequence (DNA): TGTGCCAGCAGCTCCCAGATGAACACTGAAGCTTTCTTT. It encodes CASSSQMNTEAFF. The chain couples TRBV7-9 to TRBJ1-1, with D unresolved. CDR1 SEHNR and CDR2 FQNEAQ come from the germline V gene (reference sequence). This CDR3 region has 13 residues. Trimming removed 4 bases at V and 0 bases at J, with 6 bases between.